This TCR beta chain was observed in a study of T cells in localized non-small cell lung cancer. Method: immunoSEQ multiplex PCR; TCRdb's copy keeps in-frame clones and lacks some. Among fewer than 45,000 clones listed, 75% to 90% were seen once. The CDR3 totals 14 residues. Germline CDR1 is SGHAT and CDR2 is FQNNGV. V was shortened by 4 bases and J by 4 bases, with 11 bases between the two germline ends. This sequence joins TRBV11-2 and TRBJ1-3, with D uncertain. This sequence originates from a man aged 35-69 years with stage I lung adenocarcinoma. The sequencing used peripheral blood, collected before any cancer treatment. The CDR3 nucleotides read TGTGCCAGCAGCTCCCAGGCTTACGGAAACACCATATATTTT. Amino acids: CASSSQAYGNTIYF.